The 27 T cell receptor beta chains in this list originate from one sample, sequenced in a study of monozygotic twins with cystic fibrosis (TCRdb year 2021). The method was the immunoSEQ multiplex PCR assay. TCRdb re-hosts the immuneACCESS table, in-frame sequences only. Its copies lack some clones; in the studies checked, an unresolved V gene accounts for under half of them, and the cause for the rest is not known. A total of about 15,000 clones appear in this sample, about 93% of them only once. The top ten hold less than 9.5% of the sample. Source material: blood. The receptors derive from a girl aged 2 to 9 with cystic fibrosis.

This chain connects TRBV7-9 to TRBJ2-5; D may be TRBD1 or TRBD2 (5 bases each). This CDR3 is 17 amino acids long. Germline V lookup: CDR1 SEHNR, CDR2 FQNEAQ (reference sequence). Trimming pared 2 bases from V and 3 bases from J, leaving 19 bases between. The CDR3 reads CASSLSLGTGAKETQYF. CDR3 coding DNA: TGTGCCAGCAGCTTATCCCTAGGCACCGGGGCGAAAGAGACCCAGTACTTC.

The V gene is TRBV28, the J gene TRBJ2-2; D is uncertain. The CDR3 length is 12 residues. Per germline, CDR1 MDHEN and CDR2 SYDVKM. V lost 1 base to trimming and J lost 7 bases, with 4 bases between them. CDR3 sequence: CASSLFGGELFF. The CDR3 nucleotides are TGTGCCAGCAGTTTATTCGGCGGGGAGCTGTTTTTT.

This chain uses TRBV18 with TRBJ2-7; the match to TRBD1 covers 10 bases. Germline lookup yields CDR1 KGHSH and CDR2 LQKENI. The CDR3 is made up of 16 amino acids. V shed 1 base, J shed 0 bases, and the junction held 3 bases outside the gene matches. The CDR3 here is CASSPRTGGASYEQYF. The CDR3 DNA reads TGTGCCAGCTCACCACGGACAGGGGGAGCCTCCTACGAGCAGTACTTC.

The rearrangement links TRBV7-6 to TRBJ2-7; the D is unclear. Trimming removed 1 base at V and 6 bases at J, with 13 bases between. The length of the CDR3 is 14 residues. Germline CDR1 is SGHVS and CDR2 is FNYEAQ. CDR3 nucleotides: TGTGCCAGCAGCTTAGAGGCGACTCCTGGCGAGCAGTACTTC. It is translated as CASSLEATPGEQYF.

The chain joins TRBV28 to TRBJ2-7; D ambiguous. V lost 4 bases to trimming and J lost 3 bases, with 22 bases between them. The CDR3 length is 17 residues. Germline V gene sequence: CDR1 MDHEN, CDR2 SYDVKM. This CDR3 reads CASSSAWRGAWDYEQYF. The CDR3 nucleotides are TGTGCCAGCAGTTCGGCTTGGAGAGGAGCATGGGACTACGAGCAGTACTTC.

The chain carries TRBV9 and TRBJ2-1, with 8 positions matching TRBD2. Germline values: CDR1 SGDLS, CDR2 YYNGEE. CDR3 length: 14 residues. V shed 3 bases and J 7 bases; nucleotides not matched to a gene: 6. CDR3 region: CASSEAGGPNEQFF. CDR3 coding DNA: TGTGCCAGCAGCGAGGCGGGAGGCCCGAATGAGCAGTTCTTC.

J is TRBJ2-1 and V is TRBV7-3; no reliable D call. The CDR3 is 14 residues long. Trimming shortened V by 0 bases and J by 5 bases, and 8 bases separated the two germline ends. The germline gives CDR1 SGHTA, CDR2 FQGTGA. CDR3 bases: TGTGCCAGCAGCTTAACACGTAGGGACAATGAGCAGTTCTTC. It specifies CASSLTRRDNEQFF. The entire variable domain, with the rest obtained from reference TRBV7-3 and TRBJ2-1, is as follows: GAGVSQTPSNKVTEKGKYVELRCDPISGHTALYWYRQSLGQGPEFLIYFQGTGAADDSGLPNDRFFAVRPEGSVSTLKIQRTERGDSAVYLCASSLTRRDNEQFFGPGTRLTVL.

The chain joins TRBV9 to TRBJ2-1; TRBD1 might be the D (5 bases). V was pared by 0 bases and J by 4 bases, with 20 bases between. This CDR3 region has 18 residues. Germline assignment: CDR1 SGDLS and CDR2 YYNGEE. CDR3 sequence: CASSVGQSTDSLYNEQFF. Written as DNA, the CDR3 is TGTGCCAGCAGCGTAGGTCAATCTACAGACAGTCTGTACAATGAGCAGTTCTTC.

The rearrangement joins TRBV9 to TRBJ2-2, with D unresolved. The CDR3 spans 14 residues. Trimming left V 4 bases short and J 0 bases short, with 7 bases between. CDR1 is SGDLS and CDR2 is YYNGEE in the germline V gene. CDR3 amino acids: CASSTTANTGELFF. The DNA for the CDR3 is TGTGCCAGCAGCACTACGGCGAACACCGGGGAGCTGTTTTTT.

The CDR3 bases are TGTGCCAGCAGTCGGACTAGCGGGGACTATGAGCAGTTCTTC. Translating it yields CASSRTSGDYEQFF. This chain connects TRBV6-7 to TRBJ2-1; 12 bases are shared with TRBD2. TRBV6-7 is an ORF for which the function is uncertain. Trimming cost V 5 bases and J 8 bases; bases outside gene matches: 4. The CDR3 totals 14 residues.

The gene calls are TRBV27 and TRBJ2-7; 13 nucleotides agree with TRBD2. V lost 1 base to trimming and J lost 3 bases; unmatched junction nucleotides: 6. The CDR3 runs to 17 residues. Germline CDR1 MNHEY, CDR2 SMNVEV (reference sequence). CDR3 sequence: CASSLYPGLAGFYEQYF. CDR3 DNA: TGTGCCAGCAGTTTATATCCGGGACTAGCGGGATTCTACGAGCAGTACTTC.

The chain couples TRBV6-6 to TRBJ2-1; TRBD2 agrees at 9 bases. This CDR3 is built from 15 residues. Germline V gives CDR1 MNHNY, CDR2 SVGAGI (reference sequence). Trimming removed 6 bases from V and 2 bases from J; junction bases left unmatched: 5. Here the CDR3 reads CASSIIAGAYNEQFF. In DNA, the CDR3 is TGTGCCAGCAGCATAATAGCGGGGGCCTACAATGAGCAGTTCTTC.

This clone was detected only once. The V call is TRBV28, the J call TRBJ2-7, with 10 positions matching TRBD2. J gave up 2 bases and V 6 bases, and 4 bases lay outside the gene matches. The germline gives CDR1 MDHEN, CDR2 SYDVKM. This CDR3 is 14 amino acids long. The CDR3 here is CASRTSGTAYEQYF. The CDR3 DNA reads as TGTGCCAGCAGAACTAGCGGGACTGCCTACGAGCAGTACTTC.

The chain combines TRBV28 with TRBJ2-3, with D tentatively TRBD2 (6 bases). Germline lookup yields CDR1 MDHEN and CDR2 SYDVKM. V lost 8 bases and J lost 0, with 18 bases in between. The length of the CDR3 is 16 residues. The CDR3 region is CASESYSGRSTDTQYF. The CDR3 DNA sequence: TGTGCCAGCGAGTCGTATTCCGGGAGAAGCACAGATACGCAGTATTTT.

This rearrangement joins TRBV6-1 to TRBJ2-3, with 13 bases aligning to TRBD2. The CDR3 length is 15 residues. CDR1 is MNHNS and CDR2 is SASEGT in the germline V gene. Trimming at V came to 8 bases and at J to 3 bases, leaving 5 bases not matched to a gene. This CDR3 is CASRRLAGGTDTQYF. In nucleotides, the CDR3 is TGTGCCAGCCGAAGACTAGCGGGAGGAACAGATACGCAGTATTTT.

This clone was recorded only once. The V call is TRBV19, the J call TRBJ2-5, with D tentatively TRBD1 (6 bases). The CDR3 contains 14 residues. Germline CDR1 reads LNHDA; CDR2 reads SQIVND (reference sequence). The V end was cut by 4 bases, the J end by 2 bases, with 11 bases between. This CDR3 is CASSTYRVQETQYF. Here the CDR3 DNA reads TGTGCCAGTAGTACCTACAGGGTACAAGAGACCCAGTACTTC. Using reference TRBV19 and TRBJ2-5 for the parts outside the CDR3, the full variable domain is DGGITQSPKYLFRKEGQNVTLSCEQNLNHDAMYWYRQDPGQGLRLIYYSQIVNDFQKGDIAEGYSVSREKKESFPLTVTSAQKNPTAFYLCASSTYRVQETQYFGPGTRLLVL.

V is TRBV27 and J is TRBJ2-3; 8 bases match TRBD1. The trim removed 3 bases at V and 1 base at J, leaving 0 bases unmatched. Germline V gives CDR1 MNHEY, CDR2 SMNVEV (reference sequence). The CDR3 loop spans 14 amino acids. This chain's CDR3 is CASSLGQGTDTQYF. CDR3 DNA: TGTGCCAGCAGTTTGGGACAGGGCACAGATACGCAGTATTTT.

This chain links TRBV4-3 with TRBJ2-7; TRBD2 matches at 12 bases. CDR3 length equals 18 residues. Germline loops: CDR1 LGHNA, CDR2 YSLEER. The V gene end was trimmed by 1 base and the J gene end by 0 bases; junction bases not matched to a gene: 7. The chain's CDR3 is CASSQGLAGVFSSYEQYF. The CDR3 nucleotides are TGCGCCAGCAGCCAAGGACTAGCGGGAGTTTTTAGCTCCTACGAGCAGTACTTC.

This clone was found once. J is TRBJ2-7 and V is TRBV27; TRBD1 aligns across 7 bases. The germline CDR1 and CDR2 sequences are MNHEY and SMNVEV (reference sequence). The CDR3 runs 13 residues. The trim removed 6 bases at V and 2 bases at J, leaving 4 bases unmatched. The CDR3 loop is CASRNRGPYEQYF. The CDR3 bases are TGTGCCAGCAGAAACAGGGGACCCTACGAGCAGTACTTC.

The V call is TRBV19, the J call TRBJ2-5; TRBD2 aligns across 10 bases. V lost 2 bases, J lost 4 bases, and 4 bases stayed unmatched. Germline lookup yields CDR1 LNHDA and CDR2 SQIVND (reference sequence). The CDR3 contains 15 residues. DNA for the CDR3: TGTGCCAGTAGTATAAGGCTAGCGGGAGCAGAGACCCAGTACTTC. Translation: CASSIRLAGAETQYF.

CDR3 nucleotide sequence: TGTGCCAGCAGCTTAGCCGGGCCTGACGGGAACTCTGGGGCCAACGTCCTGACTTTC. Translated: CASSLAGPDGNSGANVLTF. J is TRBJ2-6 and V is TRBV7-4; weak D call: TRBD2 (5 bases). The germline CDR1 and CDR2 sequences are SGHVT and SQSDAQ. This CDR3 contains 19 residues. Trimming left V 0 bases short and J 0 bases short, with 15 bases between. Combining the CDR3 with reference TRBV7-4 and TRBJ2-6 gives the whole variable domain GAGVSQSPRYKVAKRGRDVALRCDSISGHVTLYWYRQTLGQGSEVLTYSQSDAQRDKSGRPSGRFSAERPERSVSTLKIQRTEQGDSAVYLCASSLAGPDGNSGANVLTFGAGSRLTVL.

The rearrangement joins TRBV27 to TRBJ1-1; D possibly corresponds to TRBD1 (6 bases). The length of the CDR3 is 14 residues. Trimming removed 1 base from V and 5 bases from J, with 11 bases in between. From germline, CDR1 is MNHEY and CDR2 SMNVEV (reference sequence). The CDR3 DNA reads TGTGCCAGCAGTTTATGGCAGGGGAAGACTGAAGCTTTCTTT. Amino acids: CASSLWQGKTEAFF.

This clone was picked up one time. The rearrangement joins TRBV7-9 to TRBJ2-1, with D possibly TRBD2 on 5 matching bases. V was trimmed by 7 bases and J by 6 bases, leaving 16 bases between them. The germline V gene encodes CDR1 SEHNR and CDR2 FQNEAQ (reference sequence). The CDR3 spans 14 residues. The DNA for the CDR3 is TGTGCCAGCACTCCCGAGGAGGTTCTCAATGAGCAGTTCTTC. This gives the protein CASTPEEVLNEQFF. Supplemented by reference TRBV7-9 and TRBJ2-1, the full variable domain reads DTGVSQNPRHKITKRGQNVTFRCDPISEHNRLYWYRQTLGQGPEFLTYFQNEAQLEKSRLLSDRFSAERPKGSFSTLEIQRTEQGDSAMYLCASTPEEVLNEQFFGPGTRLTVL.

V and J are TRBV28 and TRBJ2-7; no clear D. Trimming removed 2 bases at V and 6 bases at J, with 2 bases between. CDR3 length equals 10 residues. Germline CDR1 and CDR2: MDHEN and SYDVKM. CDR3 coding DNA: TGTGCCAGCAGTTTAATCGAGCAGTACTTC. Protein sequence: CASSLIEQYF.

This chain uses TRBV2 with TRBJ1-1; perhaps TRBD1 as D (5 bases). V was pared by 9 bases and J by 2 bases, with 13 bases between. This CDR3 region has 13 residues. The germline V gene encodes CDR1 SNHLY and CDR2 FYNNEI. CDR3 nucleotide sequence: TGTGCCAGTGCCCAGGGCCTCAACACTGAAGCTTTCTTT. It specifies CASAQGLNTEAFF.

This chain links TRBV29-1 with TRBJ2-6; the D is unclear. The CDR3 runs to 12 residues. Germline V gene sequence: CDR1 SQVTM, CDR2 ANQGSEA. V lost 5 bases, J lost 4 bases, and 6 bases lay in between. CDR3 protein: CSVMEGANVLTF. The CDR3 DNA is TGCAGCGTTATGGAAGGGGCCAACGTCCTGACTTTC.

The gene calls are TRBV7-2 and TRBJ2-5; 15 bases are shared with TRBD2. CDR1 and CDR2 (germline): SGHTA, FQGNSA. Trimming removed 1 base from V and 2 bases from J; junction bases left unmatched: 5. This CDR3 region has 18 residues. The CDR3 spells CASSLGGLAGGRQETQYF. The CDR3 nucleotides are TGTGCCAGCAGCTTAGGTGGACTAGCGGGAGGGAGGCAAGAGACCCAGTACTTC.